Below, one T cell receptor beta chain is given with its context. This sample is drawn from a study of blood T cells in healthy people across ages. Primers used in a second PCR of roughly 7 to 12 cycles were a sample-barcoded 5' primer and a J-beta primer mix. MiXCR was run by TCRdb on the 5' RACE reads, yielding one entry per CDR3 protein. The profile covers 1.2 million to 1.5 million distinct CDR3 sequences, with around two fifths appearing a single time and roughly 7.7% taken by the ten largest. This receptor was taken from a woman in her late teens or twenties in good health. Sequencing input: blood.

CDR3 DNA sequence: TGTGCCAGCGTCCGGGGGAACACTGAAGCTTTCTTT. This encodes CASVRGNTEAFF. This chain links TRBV28 with TRBJ1-1; D remains unclear. Germline values: CDR1 MDHEN, CDR2 SYDVKM. V dropped 8 bases and J dropped 1 base, with 8 bases sitting between them. The CDR3 covers 12 residues.